What follows is one TCR beta chain and its context. The sample is drawn from a study of T-cell reconstitution after alpha-beta-depleted transplantation in children. Preparation of the TCRbeta library involved a method that used unique molecular identifiers. TCRdb fed the PCR reads into MiXCR, producing one record per CDR3 protein. Found here are approximately 390,000 distinct CDR3 sequences, approximately 11% of them singletons; the top ten hold roughly 5.5%. V was clipped by 6 bases and J by 0 bases, with 12 bases between them. The CDR3 is made up of 15 amino acids. Germline CDR1 is SNHLY and CDR2 is FYNNEI.

This sample comprised PBMCs from the stem cell graft donor, obtained from the stem cell graft. The sequence was obtained from a human donor who donated a stem cell graft to a child with acute myeloid leukemia. The V call is TRBV2, the J call TRBJ1-5; TRBD1 might be the D (6 bases). The CDR3 DNA is TGTGCCAGCAGGAAAACGGACAGTAGCAATCAGCCCCAGCATTTT. Translation gives CASRKTDSSNQPQHF. Full variable domain (rest looked up from reference TRBV2 and TRBJ1-5): EPEVTQTPSHQVTQMGQEVILRCVPISNHLYFYWYRQILGQKVEFLVSFYNNEISEKSEIFDDQFSVERPDGSNFTLKIRSTKLEDSAMYFCASRKTDSSNQPQHFGDGTRLSIL.